This T cell receptor beta chain was captured by sequencing in a study of blood T cell repertoires in COVID-19. Study as a whole: Sample material is recorded as cDNA or gDNA derived from T cells, B-cell-depleted T cells, or PBMCs.

Original analysis: Counts of nucleated cells, estimated from reference gene primer amplification, were obtained. Some clones are missing from TCRdb's copy, which holds only in-frame ones; the method was immunoSEQ multiplex PCR. The V and J calls and the clone size are those of that table, but D and trimming were determined from the DNA. Of fewer than 250,000 clones listed, about 86% are singletons. Germline V gene sequence: CDR1 ENHRY, CDR2 SYGVKD. The CDR3 spans 16 residues. Trimming at V came to 0 bases and at J to 4 bases, leaving 4 bases not matched to a gene. The genes are TRBV10-3 and TRBJ2-7, with 12 positions matching TRBD2. The sample was peripheral blood. The source of this sequence is a man between 50 and 59 years old with active or convalescent COVID-19. In nucleotides, the CDR3 is TGTGCCATCAGTGAGTCCTCAGGGACTAGCGGGTACGAGCAGTACTTC. Encoded protein: CAISESSGTSGYEQYF.